This TCR beta chain was retrieved from a study of cytomegalovirus exposure and HLA in healthy donors. Overall study findings and caveats: With DRB1 most and HLA-C fewest, TCR association rates differed between HLA loci in a later analysis. CMV serostatus was the sole immune exposure information available.

In the PCR, 60 Vbeta and 13 Jbeta primers were used. As processed by the authors: As a later analysis found, there were 78 million or so unique TCR beta chains, of which some 9.9 million were shared. TCRdb keeps only in-frame clones here, not all; method: immunoSEQ multiplex PCR. D and trimming come from the DNA, and the V and J calls and clone size come from that table. The sample yields 100,000 to 150,000 clones, approximately 80% seen once. As concerns this clone: Antigen: not known.

This CDR3 comprises 17 residues. V gave up 3 bases and J gave up 1 base; unmatched junction bases: 5. Germline CDR1 SGHTA, CDR2 FQGNSA. The source material was PBMCs. The rearrangement joins TRBV7-2 to TRBJ2-1, with 11 bases identical to TRBD2. The clonotype originates from a woman aged 40 to 55 in good health and CMV-seronegative. The CDR3 sequence: CASSFPTSGSSYNEQFF. In nucleotides, the CDR3 is TGTGCCAGCAGCTTTCCTACTAGCGGGAGTTCCTACAATGAGCAGTTCTTC. Looking up the rest from reference TRBV7-2 and TRBJ2-1 gives the full variable domain: GAGVSQSPSNKVTEKGKDVELRCDPISGHTALYWYRQSLGQGLEFLIYFQGNSAPDKSGLPSDRFSAERTGGSVSTLTIQRTQQEDSAVYLCASSFPTSGSSYNEQFFGPGTRLTVL.